This TCR beta chain derives from a study of T cell responses to AZD1222 COVID-19 vaccine. Study details: Analyses pooled second doses at about 4 or about 12 weeks. General study points: White British people made up most donors, females outnumbered males, and clonal diversity was possibly underestimated. Repertoire sampling occurred only after the peak T cell response.

Data came from immunoSEQ multiplex PCR; TCRdb stores just in-frame clones and leaves some out. The sample has 95,000 to 110,000 clones; 85% to 95% are singletons. Worth noting for this clone: Its antigen is unidentified.

There are 14 residues in the CDR3. V was clipped by 3 bases and J by 3 bases, with 11 bases between them. Germline assignment: CDR1 MNHEY and CDR2 SMNVEV (reference sequence). The sequencing here drew on peripheral blood, taken on day 0 of AZD1222 vaccination. The sequence came from an adult in good health. This rearrangement joins TRBV27 to TRBJ1-2; maybe TRBD1 (5 bases). CDR3 amino acids: CASSFGGLDYGYTF. In nucleotides, the CDR3 is TGTGCCAGCAGTTTCGGGGGGTTGGACTATGGCTACACCTTC.